This TCR beta chain was found in a study of T-cell memory formation after mild COVID-19. General study points: Day 15 to 85 contracting clones showed balanced CD4/CD8; later expanders leaned CD4+. Memory from before infection featured some responding clones, which suggests cross-reactive memory joined.

Between the trimmed V and J ends, which lost 5 bases and 1 base, there was a span of 11 bases. Germline CDR1 and CDR2: SQVTM and ANQGSEA. This CDR3 is built from 13 residues. From 5'RACE with constant-segment primers came TCR alpha and TCR beta cDNA libraries that carried sample barcodes and UMIs. TCRdb used MiXCR to reprocess the 5' RACE reads, holding one entry per CDR3 protein. The sample consists of under 700,000 distinct CDR3 sequences, about 20% of them appearing once. Remarks on this clonotype: Its antigen is not known.

Sample: PBMCs or a T cell subset sorted from them (not recorded which). J is TRBJ2-5 and V is TRBV29-1; perhaps TRBD1 as D (5 bases). The TCR was taken from an adult woman who had mild COVID-19 (a few samples of this study predate the infection). Cell type and time point are not known. This CDR3 is CSVTGQIQETQYF. CDR3 nucleotide sequence: TGCAGCGTTACCGGACAAATCCAAGAGACCCAGTACTTC. The entire variable domain, with the rest obtained from reference TRBV29-1 and TRBJ2-5, is as follows: SAVISQKPSRDICQRGTSLTIQCQVDSQVTMMFWYRQQPGQSLTLIATANQGSEATYESGFVIDKFPISRPNLTFSTLTVSNMSPEDSSIYLCSVTGQIQETQYFGPGTRLLVL.